The 18 T cell receptor beta chains below all came from one sample that was sequenced in a study of T-cell memory formation after mild COVID-19. From the 5' RACE reads, TCRdb called clonotypes with MiXCR, one entry per CDR3 protein. The sample includes around 220,000 distinct CDR3 sequences, over 15% of them seen just once. The sequenced material came from PBMCs or a T cell subset sorted from them (not recorded which). Receptor source: a man between 18 and 35 years old who had mild COVID-19 (a few samples of this study predate the infection). Cell type and time point are not known.

V and J are TRBV7-8 and TRBJ2-7; D is uncertain. The V gene's germline CDR1 is SGHVS and CDR2 FQNEAQ. V gave up 6 bases and J gave up 3 bases, with 9 bases separating them. The CDR3 spans 12 residues. CDR3 nucleotides: TGTGCCAGCAGTCATCCGGGCTACGAGCAGTACTTC. This sequence encodes CASSHPGYEQYF.

This chain uses TRBV20-1 with TRBJ1-5, with D uncertain. Per the germline V gene, CDR1 is DFQATT and CDR2 is SNEGSKA (reference sequence). The CDR3 totals 10 residues. V lost 4 bases and J lost 6, with 4 bases in between. The DNA for the CDR3 is TGCAGTGCTAACCGTCAGCCCCAGCATTTT. Residues: CSANRQPQHF.

In its sample, this clonotype was seen a few times. The J gene is TRBJ2-7, the V gene TRBV20-1; D is possibly TRBD2 (5 bases). This CDR3 spans 14 amino acids. Germline CDR1 is DFQATT and CDR2 is SNEGSKA (reference sequence). V was pared by 8 bases and J by 2 bases, with 19 bases between. DNA of the CDR3: TGCAGTTCCAGAGCGGACCGGGCACCCTACGAGCAGTACTTC. Encoded protein: CSSRADRAPYEQYF.

The gene calls are TRBV30 and TRBJ1-5, with a weak D call TRBD1 (5 bases). Germline values: CDR1 GTSNPN, CDR2 SVGIG (reference sequence). This CDR3 is built from 14 residues. Trimming took off 2 bases at V and 7 bases at J, with 15 bases between the two ends. In DNA form, the CDR3 reads TGTGCCTGGAGTATTCGGGTTGGGGGACAGCCCCAGCATTTT. Amino acids: CAWSIRVGGQPQHF.

This clonotype appeared a few times. This chain connects TRBV5-1 to TRBJ2-5; 7 bases are shared with TRBD2. The V segment lost 5 bases and the J segment 4 bases; nucleotides outside the gene matches: 11. The CDR3 length is 15 residues. CDR1 SGHRS and CDR2 YFSETQ come from the germline V gene. In DNA form, the CDR3 reads TGCGCCAGCAGTATGATCGCGGGCGGGGGAGAGACCCAGTACTTC. Amino acid sequence: CASSMIAGGGETQYF.

A remark on this clonotype: The junction departs from the called germline gene at one end, perhaps through a read error. The gene calls are TRBV20-1 and TRBJ1-2; D gene ambiguous. Germline lookup yields CDR1 DFQATT and CDR2 SNEGSKA (reference sequence). The CDR3 extends over 14 amino acids. This CDR3 is CSARFGSRNYVYTF. CDR3 bases: TGCAGTGCTAGATTTGGGTCGCGGAACTATGTCTACACCTTC.

This chain connects TRBV4-1 to TRBJ1-5, with 11 positions matching TRBD1. This CDR3 region has 15 residues. The germline CDR1 and CDR2 sequences are MGHRA and YSYEKL. The trim removed 4 bases at V and 9 bases at J, leaving 8 bases unmatched. The CDR3 sequence: CASSPPGQGGRPQHF. CDR3 sequence (DNA): TGCGCCAGCAGCCCTCCGGGACAGGGGGGTCGGCCCCAGCATTTT.

This clonotype was counted between two and nine times. The gene calls are TRBV7-2 and TRBJ2-1; maybe TRBD2 (6 bases). The germline V gene has CDR1 SGHTA and CDR2 FQGNSA. V lost 5 bases and J 5 bases, leaving 16 bases between the germline ends. There are 15 residues in the CDR3. This chain's CDR3 is CASSPTRDSDNEQFF. DNA for the CDR3: TGTGCCAGCAGCCCGACCCGGGACTCTGACAATGAGCAGTTCTTC.

This clonotype was detected only once. This rearrangement joins TRBV4-1 to TRBJ1-4; TRBD1 agrees at 7 bases. The V gene's germline CDR1 is MGHRA and CDR2 YSYEKL. The CDR3 contains 15 residues. V lost 5 bases and J lost 7; bases outside the gene matches: 10. CDR3 sequence reads: CASSVLQGSFEKLFF. CDR3 coding DNA: TGCGCCAGCAGCGTCTTACAGGGGAGTTTTGAAAAACTGTTTTTT.

This rearrangement joins TRBV9 to TRBJ2-3; no clear D gene. CDR1 SGDLS and CDR2 YYNGEE come from the germline V gene. CDR3 length: 17 amino acids. Trimming pared 0 bases from V and 0 bases from J, leaving 14 bases between. The CDR3 DNA sequence: TGTGCCAGCAGCGTAGTTGGTTTGGGATTTAGCACAGATACGCAGTATTTT. It codes for CASSVVGLGFSTDTQYF.

This clonotype was observed a few times. This rearrangement joins TRBV12-3 or TRBV12-4 to TRBJ1-5; no reliable D call. The ends were cut back, 6 bases at V and 6 bases at J, with 18 bases in the middle. The CDR3 sequence is 15 residues long. The CDR3 DNA sequence: TGTGCCAGCAGCCCCGGCGTGGACTTACCTCAGCCCCAGCATTTT. Translated, it gives CASSPGVDLPQPQHF.

This clonotype was observed a few times. V is TRBV5-1 and J is TRBJ1-3; D not resolved. CDR3 length: 13 amino acids. The V gene lost 2 bases and the J gene lost 4 bases, with 7 bases spanning the gap. Germline assignment: CDR1 SGHRS and CDR2 YFSETQ. This CDR3 is CASSFPEGNTIYF. The DNA for the CDR3 is TGCGCCAGCAGCTTCCCAGAGGGAAACACCATATATTTT.

This clonotype has only a few counts. V gene TRBV7-2 combines with J gene TRBJ2-7; D is perhaps TRBD1 (6 bases). V was pared by 0 bases and J by 2 bases, with 8 bases between. The CDR3 length is 14 residues. Germline CDR1 SGHTA, CDR2 FQGNSA. CDR3 residues: CASSLAGAAYEQYV. CDR3 DNA: TGTGCCAGCAGCTTAGCGGGGGCCGCCTACGAGCAGTACGTC.

This clonotype was observed a handful of times. V usage is TRBV11-1 and J usage is TRBJ1-2; TRBD1 is a possible D gene (6 bases). Trimming stripped 0 bases from V and 8 bases from J, with 16 bases between. This CDR3 is 15 amino acids long. CDR1 and CDR2 (germline): SGHAT, FQDESV (reference sequence). The DNA for the CDR3 is TGTGCCAGCAGCTTAGCCGGACAGCAATCGGGCGGCTACACCTTC. It specifies CASSLAGQQSGGYTF.

The CDR3 DNA is TGTGCCAGCATTAAGGCCGGAGATACGCAGTATTTT. Translation gives CASIKAGDTQYF. The rearrangement links TRBV28 to TRBJ2-3; D gene unclear. V lost 7 bases to trimming and J lost 5 bases, with 10 bases between them. Per germline, CDR1 MDHEN and CDR2 SYDVKM. The CDR3 is made up of 12 amino acids.

The rearrangement links TRBV7-9 to TRBJ1-1, with TRBD1 matching over 8 bases. V lost 6 bases and J lost 4; bases outside the gene matches: 13. Germline V CDR1 and CDR2: SEHNR, FQNEAQ (reference sequence). The CDR3 sequence is 16 residues long. The CDR3 DNA is TGTGCCAGCAGTTTCTGGACAGGGATCGTGGCCACTGAAGCTTTCTTT. Its protein product is CASSFWTGIVATEAFF.

V gene TRBV21-1 combines with J gene TRBJ2-3. TRBV21-1 is a documented pseudogene. CDR3 length: 14 residues. The CDR3 nucleotides are TGTGCCAGCAGCAAAGAAGGTAGCACAGATACGCAGTATTTT. It translates to CASSKEGSTDTQYF.

This clonotype has at least ten counts. The genes are TRBV4-2 and TRBJ2-6; D not certain. The CDR3 is 17 residues long. Germline CDR1 and CDR2: LGHNA and YNFKEQ. The V and J ends lost 0 bases and 0 bases respectively, with 9 bases between them. For the CDR3, the DNA is TGTGCCAGCAGCCAAGATCGGACGGACTCTGGGGCCAACGTCCTGACTTTC. This encodes CASSQDRTDSGANVLTF.